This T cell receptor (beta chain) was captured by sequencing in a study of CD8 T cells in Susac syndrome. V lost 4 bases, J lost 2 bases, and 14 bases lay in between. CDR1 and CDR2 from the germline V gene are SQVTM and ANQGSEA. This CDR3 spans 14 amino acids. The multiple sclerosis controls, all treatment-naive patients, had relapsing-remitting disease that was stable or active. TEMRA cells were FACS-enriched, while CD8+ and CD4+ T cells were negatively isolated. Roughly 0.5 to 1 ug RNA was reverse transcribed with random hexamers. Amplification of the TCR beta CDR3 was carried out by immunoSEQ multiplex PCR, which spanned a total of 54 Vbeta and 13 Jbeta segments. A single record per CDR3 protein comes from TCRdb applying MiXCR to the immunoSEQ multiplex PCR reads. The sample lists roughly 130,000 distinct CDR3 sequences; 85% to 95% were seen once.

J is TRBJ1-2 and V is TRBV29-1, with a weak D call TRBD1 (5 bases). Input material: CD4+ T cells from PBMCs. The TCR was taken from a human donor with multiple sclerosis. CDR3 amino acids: CSVAGPRANYGYTF. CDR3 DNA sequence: TGCAGCGTTGCAGGGCCCCGCGCAAACTATGGCTACACCTTC.